These 32 T cell receptor beta chains came from one sample sequenced in a study of cytomegalovirus exposure and HLA in healthy donors. The PCR ran on 60 Vbeta and 13 Jbeta primers. Clones were read by immunoSEQ multiplex PCR, and TCRdb kept only the in-frame ones, dropping some. Among 150,000 to 200,000 clones listed, 70% to 90% were seen once. Sequencing was done on a sample of PBMCs. These receptors all come from a man between 18 and 35 years old in good health and CMV-seropositive.

This clone is a singleton in its sample. The chain is built from TRBV30 and TRBJ2-2; TRBD2 agrees at 16 bases. The ends lost 2 bases at V and 4 bases at J; junction bases unmatched: 4. This CDR3 spans 17 amino acids. CDR1 is GTSNPN, CDR2 SVGIG, per germline (reference sequence). The CDR3 region is CAWSLGLAGGPTGELFF. CDR3 DNA sequence: TGTGCCTGGAGTCTGGGACTAGCGGGGGGGCCCACCGGGGAGCTGTTTTTT.

The chain employs TRBV2 and TRBJ1-1; 8 positions match TRBD1. The junction had 3 bases not matched to a gene; V was cut back by 2 bases and J by 1 base. This CDR3 has 15 residues. Germline lookup yields CDR1 SNHLY and CDR2 FYNNEI. CDR3 region: CASSEQGATNTEAFF. CDR3 in DNA: TGTGCCAGCAGTGAACAGGGGGCAACGAACACTGAAGCTTTCTTT.

The chain links TRBV30 to TRBJ2-1, with 10 bases that match TRBD1. The germline V gene has CDR1 GTSNPN and CDR2 SVGIG (reference sequence). The CDR3 has 13 amino acids. The V gene end was trimmed by 4 bases and the J gene end by 10 bases; junction bases not matched to a gene: 7. CDR3 residues: CAWKRDRGREQFF. The DNA for the CDR3 is TGTGCCTGGAAAAGGGACAGGGGAAGGGAGCAGTTCTTC.

Notes on this clone: This sample includes further DNA sequences coding for the same CDR3. This chain links TRBV5-1 with TRBJ2-5; 9 bases are a match to TRBD1. The junction had 1 base not matched to a gene; V was cut back by 0 bases and J by 1 base. This CDR3 is 15 amino acids long. CDR1 and CDR2 (germline): SGHRS, YFSETQ. CDR3 nucleotide sequence: TGCGCCAGCAGCTTGGGGGGACAGGGCCAAGAGACCCAGTACTTC. It specifies CASSLGGQGQETQYF.

This chain joins TRBV19 and TRBJ1-6; a possible D gene is TRBD1 (5 bases). CDR1 is LNHDA and CDR2 is SQIVND in the germline V gene (reference sequence). The V gene lost 4 bases and the J gene lost 8 bases, with 12 bases spanning the gap. This CDR3 spans 14 amino acids. In nucleotides, the CDR3 is TGTGCCAGTAGTAGGCAGGGAGGGGATTCACCCCTCCACTTT. This encodes CASSRQGGDSPLHF. Looking up the rest from reference TRBV19 and TRBJ1-6 gives the full variable domain: DGGITQSPKYLFRKEGQNVTLSCEQNLNHDAMYWYRQDPGQGLRLIYYSQIVNDFQKGDIAEGYSVSREKKESFPLTVTSAQKNPTAFYLCASSRQGGDSPLHFGNGTRLTVT.

The chain has TRBV18 and TRBJ1-2, with 8 bases matching TRBD1. V dropped 4 bases and J dropped 3; count of bases not matched to a gene: 10. Germline CDR1 and CDR2: KGHSH and LQKENI. This CDR3 region has 16 residues. The CDR3 DNA reads TGTGCCAGCTCACTTCGGGACAGGATAGTTCACTATGGCTACACCTTC. Encoded protein: CASSLRDRIVHYGYTF.

This chain uses TRBV27 with TRBJ1-5; 8 nucleotides line up with TRBD1. Germline trimming cut 4 bases from V and 7 bases from J; bases unmatched to any gene: 6. Germline V gene data show CDR1 as MNHEY and CDR2 as SMNVEV (reference sequence). The CDR3 extends over 14 amino acids. CDR3 protein: CASSSRDRSQPQHF. DNA of the CDR3: TGTGCCAGCAGTTCCCGGGACAGGAGCCAGCCCCAGCATTTT.

CDR3 residues: CSVLSGNQPQHF. The CDR3 DNA follows: TGCAGCGTTCTCTCCGGTAATCAGCCCCAGCATTTT. V usage is TRBV29-1 and J usage is TRBJ1-5, with D uncertain. The CDR3 contains 12 residues. Germline assignment: CDR1 SQVTM and CDR2 ANQGSEA. Trimming left V 5 bases short and J 4 bases short, with 9 bases between.

The chain links TRBV21-1 to TRBJ2-3; the D segment call TRBD2 is taken from the table without a DNA check. TRBV21-1 is deemed a pseudogene. This CDR3 is 21 amino acids long. DNA of the CDR3: TGTGCCAGCAGCAAAGATGCCCGAGGGGTAGCGGGGGGGCGGGACCCAGATACGCAGTATTTT. The encoded protein is CASSKDARGVAGGRDPDTQYF.

The V call is TRBV6-1, the J call TRBJ1-1; D is possibly TRBD1 (5 bases). The CDR3 is 16 amino acids. Germline V gene data show CDR1 as MNHNS and CDR2 as SASEGT. V was cut by 2 bases and J by 3 bases, with 16 bases left in between. Written as DNA, the CDR3 is TGTGCCAGCAGTGAACGTGACACAGGCGGGGACACTGAAGCTTTCTTT. It codes for CASSERDTGGDTEAFF.

V is TRBV30 and J is TRBJ2-3; 8 bases map to TRBD2. This CDR3 has 15 amino acids. The trim removed 6 bases at V and 4 bases at J, leaving 12 bases unmatched. Germline-derived CDR1 and CDR2 are GTSNPN and SVGIG (reference sequence). The CDR3 DNA reads as TGTGCCTGCCCCCAGAGAGCGGGGGCCGCAGATACGCAGTATTTT. Its protein is CACPQRAGAADTQYF.

The rearrangement uses TRBV7-2 and TRBJ1-1; D call uncertain. The CDR3 runs 15 residues. Between the trimmed V and J ends, which lost 1 base and 1 base, there was a span of 10 bases. The germline gives CDR1 SGHTA, CDR2 FQGNSA. The CDR3 region is CASSLVAIPNTEAFF. In DNA form, the CDR3 reads TGTGCCAGCAGCTTAGTGGCCATCCCGAACACTGAAGCTTTCTTT. The whole variable domain, filled in from reference TRBV7-2 and TRBJ1-1, reads GAGVSQSPSNKVTEKGKDVELRCDPISGHTALYWYRQSLGQGLEFLIYFQGNSAPDKSGLPSDRFSAERTGGSVSTLTIQRTQQEDSAVYLCASSLVAIPNTEAFFGQGTRLTVV.

The J gene is TRBJ1-2, the V gene TRBV30; 10 bases map to TRBD1. The germline V gene encodes CDR1 GTSNPN and CDR2 SVGIG (reference sequence). The CDR3 runs 16 residues. V was pared by 0 bases and J by 3 bases, with 7 bases of the junction left unmatched. CDR3 protein: CAWSVPWTGGDYGYTF. The CDR3 DNA is TGTGCCTGGAGTGTACCCTGGACAGGGGGAGACTATGGCTACACCTTC.

V is TRBV6-5 and J is TRBJ2-5; 8 bases are shared with TRBD1. Germline CDR1 is MNHEY and CDR2 is SVGAGI. With V trimmed by 3 bases and J by 1 base, 4 bases remained unmatched. This CDR3 has 15 residues. Written as DNA, the CDR3 is TGTGCCAGCAGTTATTTCGACAGGGGCCAAGAGACCCAGTACTTC. Translation gives CASSYFDRGQETQYF.

The rearrangement uses TRBV27 and TRBJ2-7; D remains ambiguous. This CDR3 is 14 amino acids long. The germline V gene encodes CDR1 MNHEY and CDR2 SMNVEV (reference sequence). The V end was cut by 0 bases, the J end by 0 bases, with 6 bases between. The CDR3 is CASSLSPNSYEQYF. The CDR3 DNA reads TGTGCCAGCAGTTTATCACCTAACTCCTACGAGCAGTACTTC.

The chain uses TRBV7-2 and TRBJ2-7; D call uncertain. This CDR3 is built from 13 residues. V dropped 5 bases and J dropped 0 bases, with 8 bases sitting between them. Germline V lookup: CDR1 SGHTA, CDR2 FQGNSA. The CDR3: CASSPESSYEQYF. The CDR3 DNA is TGTGCCAGCAGCCCTGAGAGCTCCTACGAGCAGTACTTC.

The V gene is TRBV19, the J gene TRBJ2-1, with no clear D. Trimming left V 3 bases short and J 7 bases short, with 13 bases between. Germline V CDR1 and CDR2: LNHDA, SQIVND (reference sequence). The CDR3 runs 14 residues. DNA for the CDR3: TGTGCCAGTAGTATTAATTCCGGGTTGAATGAGCAGTTCTTC. Translated, it gives CASSINSGLNEQFF. Full variable domain (rest looked up from reference TRBV19 and TRBJ2-1): DGGITQSPKYLFRKEGQNVTLSCEQNLNHDAMYWYRQDPGQGLRLIYYSQIVNDFQKGDIAEGYSVSREKKESFPLTVTSAQKNPTAFYLCASSINSGLNEQFFGPGTRLTVL.

This chain links TRBV27 with TRBJ2-1, with D possibly TRBD2 on 6 matching bases. There are 15 residues in the CDR3. V lost 8 bases and J lost 0, with 14 bases in between. Looked up from germline, CDR1 is MNHEY and CDR2 is SMNVEV (reference sequence). The CDR3 sequence: CASSGLSSSYNEQFF. Here the CDR3 DNA reads TGTGCCAGCTCGGGACTCTCGAGCTCCTACAATGAGCAGTTCTTC.

This chain uses TRBV30 with TRBJ1-6, with D possibly being TRBD1 (6 bases). The CDR3 sequence is 16 residues long. In germline, CDR1 is GTSNPN, CDR2 SVGIG (reference sequence). V was trimmed by 2 bases and J by 4 bases, leaving 15 bases between them. The CDR3 protein is CAWSPIGQQYNSPLHF. The CDR3 coding sequence is TGTGCCTGGAGTCCGATCGGACAGCAATATAATTCACCCCTCCACTTT.

This clone was counted a few times. V and J are TRBV21-1 and TRBJ2-2; the tabulated D call, TRBD2, remains unverified against the DNA. TRBV21-1 is deemed a pseudogene. CDR3 length: 18 residues. The CDR3 region has the DNA TGTGCCAGCAGCAAATTCGGGGGGACTACCATAAACACCGGGGAGCTGTTTTTT. This codes for CASSKFGGTTINTGELFF.

This clone has just one count. The rearrangement links TRBV9 to TRBJ2-2, with a possible D match to TRBD2 (6 bases). The V gene's germline CDR1 is SGDLS and CDR2 YYNGEE. CDR3 length: 14 amino acids. Trimming cost V 7 bases and J 0 bases, with 10 bases left between them. CDR3 loop: CASQSGSNTGELFF. For the CDR3, the DNA is TGTGCCAGCCAGAGCGGGTCGAACACCGGGGAGCTGTTTTTT.

This clone has only a few counts. The chain has TRBV5-6 and TRBJ2-7; D may be TRBD2 (5 bases). The V and J ends lost 5 bases and 4 bases respectively, with 19 bases between them. The germline CDR1 and CDR2 sequences are SGHDT and YYEEEE. The CDR3 totals 15 residues. DNA for the CDR3: TGTGCCAGCAGTCGGGTAGAGGGTATGCATTACGAGCAGTACTTC. It is translated as CASSRVEGMHYEQYF.

This clone was found once. The chain recombines TRBV6-6 with TRBJ2-1, with D possibly TRBD1 on 6 matching bases. The CDR3 contains 16 residues. V was trimmed by 0 bases and J by 5 bases, leaving 14 bases between them. CDR1 and CDR2 from the germline V gene are MNHNY and SVGAGI (reference sequence). This CDR3 is CASSYSDRRLDNEQFF. The CDR3 coding sequence is TGTGCCAGCAGTTACTCAGACAGGAGACTGGACAATGAGCAGTTCTTC.

This rearrangement joins TRBV5-1 to TRBJ1-3; a possible D gene is TRBD1 (6 bases). In germline, CDR1 is SGHRS, CDR2 YFSETQ. Between the trimmed V and J ends, which lost 1 base and 3 bases, there was a span of 11 bases. The CDR3 is 15 amino acids. CDR3 nucleotide sequence: TGCGCCAGCAGCTTGACAGGGCTCGATGGAAACACCATATATTTT. This translates into CASSLTGLDGNTIYF.

The genes are TRBV5-1 and TRBJ2-5, with D perhaps matching TRBD2 (5 bases). Germline V gene sequence: CDR1 SGHRS, CDR2 YFSETQ. The CDR3 runs 16 residues. V shed 1 base and J shed 7 bases, with 20 bases lying between them. The DNA for the CDR3 is TGCGCCAGCAGCTTGTCCTTGGGCAGGCCTGAGGGGACCCAGTACTTC. The encoded protein is CASSLSLGRPEGTQYF.

This chain joins TRBV27 and TRBJ2-1; maybe TRBD1 (6 bases). Germline assignment: CDR1 MNHEY and CDR2 SMNVEV (reference sequence). The CDR3 is 15 amino acids. The V end was cut by 4 bases, the J end by 2 bases, with 12 bases between. CDR3 nucleotides: TGTGCCAGCAGTTGGGACACGGCCGCCTACAATGAGCAGTTCTTC. Its protein is CASSWDTAAYNEQFF.

This clone has just a few counts. The chain couples TRBV6-6 to TRBJ2-5; 9 nucleotides agree with TRBD1. Germline values: CDR1 MNHNY, CDR2 SVGAGI (reference sequence). The CDR3 covers 15 residues. The ends lost 5 bases at V and 1 base at J; junction bases unmatched: 5. As DNA, the CDR3 is TGTGCCAGCAGTGTCGCGGGACAGGGCCAAGAGACCCAGTACTTC. This translates into CASSVAGQGQETQYF.

The rearrangement joins TRBV30 to TRBJ1-6; D is unclear. There are 13 residues in the CDR3. Germline V CDR1 and CDR2: GTSNPN, SVGIG (reference sequence). V lost 2 bases to trimming and J lost 8 bases, with 10 bases between them. In DNA form, the CDR3 reads TGTGCCTGGAGTCCAGGTTCGGATTCACCCCTCCACTTT. The encoded protein is CAWSPGSDSPLHF.

This chain links TRBV6-5 with TRBJ1-1; weak D call: TRBD1 (5 bases). With 7 bases removed from V and 4 bases from J, the gap between germline ends came to 13 bases. Per the germline V gene, CDR1 is MNHEY and CDR2 is SVGAGI. This CDR3 contains 13 residues. The chain's CDR3 is CASTLTRATEAFF. The CDR3 bases are TGTGCCAGCACCCTCACCAGGGCCACTGAAGCTTTCTTT.

The chain recombines TRBV27 with TRBJ1-5, with D perhaps matching TRBD1 (5 bases). Germline CDR1 and CDR2: MNHEY and SMNVEV (reference sequence). V lost 7 bases and J lost 2, with 12 bases in between. The CDR3 runs to 14 residues. The CDR3, as DNA: TGTGCCAGCAAGACCGGAGGGGGCAATCAGCCCCAGCATTTT. Residues: CASKTGGGNQPQHF.

This chain links TRBV10-3 with TRBJ2-1; no firm D call. CDR1 is ENHRY and CDR2 is SYGVKD in the germline V gene. This CDR3 has 13 amino acids. V lost 0 bases, J lost 8 bases, and 8 bases lay in between. The CDR3 bases are TGTGCCATCAGTGAGTCTCCAGGATATGAGCAGTTCTTC. It encodes CAISESPGYEQFF.

This rearrangement joins TRBV6-4 to TRBJ2-1, with TRBD1 matching 8 bases. This CDR3 has 14 amino acids. CDR1 MRHNA and CDR2 SNTAGT come from the germline V gene. Germline trimming cut 5 bases from V and 7 bases from J; bases unmatched to any gene: 7. Here the CDR3 reads CASSYGQGQNEQFF. In DNA form, the CDR3 reads TGTGCCAGCAGTTACGGACAGGGACAAAATGAGCAGTTCTTC.